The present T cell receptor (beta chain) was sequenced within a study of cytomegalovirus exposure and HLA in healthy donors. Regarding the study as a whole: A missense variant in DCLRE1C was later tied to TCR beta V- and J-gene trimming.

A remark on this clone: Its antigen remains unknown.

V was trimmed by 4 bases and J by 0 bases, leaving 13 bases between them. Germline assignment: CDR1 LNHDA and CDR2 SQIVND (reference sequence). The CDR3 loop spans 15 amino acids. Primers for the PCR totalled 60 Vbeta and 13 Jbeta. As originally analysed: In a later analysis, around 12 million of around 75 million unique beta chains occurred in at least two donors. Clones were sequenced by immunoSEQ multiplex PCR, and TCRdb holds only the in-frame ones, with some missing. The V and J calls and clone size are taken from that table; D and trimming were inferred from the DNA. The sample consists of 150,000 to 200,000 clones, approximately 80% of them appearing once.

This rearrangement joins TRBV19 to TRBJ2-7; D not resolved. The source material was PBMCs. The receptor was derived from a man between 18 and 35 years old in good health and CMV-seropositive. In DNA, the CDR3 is TGTGCCAGTAGTACACGTCACTACCTCTCCTACGAGCAGTACTTC. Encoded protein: CASSTRHYLSYEQYF.